This entry lists 17 T cell receptor beta chains sequenced from one sample in a study of beta chain features in type 1 diabetes. Whole-study findings and limits: Type 1 diabetes patients had moderately but significantly shorter TCRB CDR3s in all four CD4+ subsets.

cDNA synthesis used the whole RNA isolate, giving expressed TCRB sequences. Here immunoSEQ multiplex PCR was the method, and the copy in TCRdb shows in-frame clones only, minus some. The sample lists fewer than 350,000 clones; 15% were seen once. Their specific antigens are unknown. Sequencing was done on a sample of naive CD4+ T cells from blood. The receptors shown here come from a young man with type 1 diabetes.

The rearrangement joins TRBV4-1 to TRBJ1-5; 7 nucleotides match TRBD1. The germline V gene encodes CDR1 MGHRA and CDR2 YSYEKL. The junction had 7 bases not matched to a gene; V was cut back by 0 bases and J by 5 bases. This CDR3 region has 16 residues. CDR3 sequence (DNA): TGCGCCAGCAGCCAAGATGTACAGGGGCTTTATCAGCCCCAGCATTTT. Protein: CASSQDVQGLYQPQHF.

V and J are TRBV30 and TRBJ2-2, with a tentative D call TRBD2 (6 bases). CDR3 length: 14 amino acids. The germline V and J ends were trimmed by 5 bases and 3 bases, with 13 bases remaining between them. The germline V gene encodes CDR1 GTSNPN and CDR2 SVGIG (reference sequence). As DNA, the CDR3 is TGTGCCTGGTCCTCGCGGGATTACACCGGGGAGCTGTTTTTT. Amino acids: CAWSSRDYTGELFF.

This clone was seen a handful of times. The chain employs TRBV7-8 and TRBJ2-5, with D perhaps matching TRBD1 (6 bases). The CDR3 extends over 13 amino acids. V was pared by 4 bases and J by 5 bases, with 11 bases between. CDR1 SGHVS and CDR2 FQNEAQ come from the germline V gene. CDR3 coding DNA: TGTGCCAGCAGCTGGGCCCAGGGGGAGACCCAGTACTTC. Protein product: CASSWAQGETQYF. Full variable domain (outside the CDR3, taken from reference TRBV7-8 and TRBJ2-5): GAGVSQSPRYKVAKRGQDVALRCDPISGHVSLFWYQQALGQGPEFLTYFQNEAQLDKSGLPSDRFFAERPEGSVSTLKIQRTQQEDSAVYLCASSWAQGETQYFGPGTRLLVL.

In its sample, this clone was seen a few times. The chain combines TRBV2 with TRBJ2-5; maybe TRBD1 (6 bases). Trimming pared 5 bases from V and 5 bases from J, leaving 6 bases between. Looked up from germline, CDR1 is SNHLY and CDR2 is FYNNEI. The CDR3 is made up of 11 amino acids. The DNA of the CDR3 is TGTGCCAGCAGTACAGGGGAGACCCAGTACTTC. Amino acid sequence: CASSTGETQYF. Drawing the rest from reference TRBV2 and TRBJ2-5, the complete variable domain is EPEVTQTPSHQVTQMGQEVILRCVPISNHLYFYWYRQILGQKVEFLVSFYNNEISEKSEIFDDQFSVERPDGSNFTLKIRSTKLEDSAMYFCASSTGETQYFGPGTRLLVL.

This clone appeared a single time. The chain combines TRBV2 with TRBJ2-5; possible D gene TRBD2, 6 bases. The CDR3 sequence is 15 residues long. Germline V gene sequence: CDR1 SNHLY, CDR2 FYNNEI. V lost 7 bases and J lost 5, with 20 bases in between. The CDR3 loop reads CASTGGWAAGETQYF. CDR3 coding DNA: TGTGCCAGCACTGGAGGGTGGGCGGCAGGGGAGACCCAGTACTTC.

The rearrangement uses TRBV18 and TRBJ1-4; 7 bases are shared with TRBD1. CDR1 and CDR2 from the germline V gene are KGHSH and LQKENI. The J segment lost 8 bases and the V segment lost 3 bases, leaving 9 bases of the junction unmatched. The CDR3 has 15 amino acids. In DNA, the CDR3 is TGTGCCAGCTCACCGGACAGGCGGCGGTACGAAAAACTGTTTTTT. Translated: CASSPDRRRYEKLFF.

The V call is TRBV18, the J call TRBJ2-2, with TRBD1 matching 7 bases. Trimming at V came to 1 base and at J to 1 base, leaving 3 bases not matched to a gene. CDR3 size: 16 residues. The germline V gene encodes CDR1 KGHSH and CDR2 LQKENI. The CDR3: CASSPRRGWNTGELFF. The CDR3, as DNA: TGTGCCAGCTCACCACGCAGGGGGTGGAACACCGGGGAGCTGTTTTTT.

This clone showed up just a few times. This sequence joins TRBV29-1 and TRBJ1-4, with D maybe TRBD1 (5 bases). The germline V gene encodes CDR1 SQVTM and CDR2 ANQGSEA. V was pared by 4 bases and J by 4 bases, with 13 bases between. The length of the CDR3 is 14 residues. The CDR3 DNA reads TGCAGCGTTGGAGAGGGACTGGGTAATGAAAAACTGTTTTTT. It codes for CSVGEGLGNEKLFF.

This clone was recorded a few times. The chain uses TRBV5-4 and TRBJ2-3; TRBD2 aligns across 12 bases. V was clipped by 2 bases and J by 5 bases; unmatched bases: 6. The CDR3 is made up of 16 amino acids. The germline V gene encodes CDR1 SGHNT and CDR2 YYREEE (reference sequence). The CDR3 DNA is TGTGCCAGCAGCTTAGGGACTAGCGGGTCAGGAGATACGCAGTATTTT. Translation gives CASSLGTSGSGDTQYF.

The J gene is TRBJ2-2, the V gene TRBV29-1; TRBD2 aligns across 10 bases. The CDR3 covers 15 residues. The ends lost 6 bases at V and 6 bases at J; junction bases unmatched: 10. The germline gives CDR1 SQVTM, CDR2 ANQGSEA. The chain's CDR3 is CSVRAGGPVAGELFF. As DNA, the CDR3 is TGCAGCGTGCGAGCGGGAGGGCCGGTGGCCGGGGAGCTGTTTTTT.

This clone occurred a few times. The rearrangement uses TRBV5-6 and TRBJ2-6; D gene unclear. Looked up from germline, CDR1 is SGHDT and CDR2 is YYEEEE. The germline V and J ends were trimmed by 5 bases and 1 base, with 4 bases remaining between them. There are 13 residues in the CDR3. The CDR3 coding sequence is TGTGCCAGCAGTCCGTCTGGGGCCAACGTCCTGACTTTC. Protein product: CASSPSGANVLTF. The full variable domain, its missing parts supplied by reference TRBV5-6 and TRBJ2-6, is DAGVTQSPTHLIKTRGQQVTLRCSPKSGHDTVSWYQQALGQGPQFIFQYYEEEERQRGNFPDRFSGHQFPNYSSELNVNALLLGDSALYLCASSPSGANVLTFGAGSRLTVL.

V gene TRBV19 combines with J gene TRBJ2-1; 9 bases align to TRBD1. The CDR3 runs 15 residues. Trimming removed 3 bases from V and 6 bases from J; junction bases left unmatched: 6. Germline-derived CDR1 and CDR2 are LNHDA and SQIVND (reference sequence). This chain's CDR3 is CASSIRQGVPNEQFF. CDR3 nucleotides: TGTGCCAGTAGTATCCGACAGGGGGTCCCCAATGAGCAGTTCTTC.

J is TRBJ2-6 and V is TRBV5-6; D gene uncertain. V was clipped by 5 bases and J by 0 bases, with 21 bases between them. Germline values: CDR1 SGHDT, CDR2 YYEEEE. This CDR3 comprises 19 residues. The CDR3 loop is CASRPRGQPIISGANVLTF. CDR3 nucleotide sequence: TGTGCCAGCAGGCCCCGAGGTCAGCCTATCATCTCTGGGGCCAACGTCCTGACTTTC.

This clone was observed a single time. This chain joins TRBV5-4 and TRBJ2-2; TRBD2 matches at 14 bases. J was trimmed by 5 bases and V by 5 bases; bases with no gene match: 5. Germline V gene lookup returns CDR1 SGHNT and CDR2 YYREEE (reference sequence). The CDR3 consists of 16 residues. The CDR3 protein is CASSRLAGGGTGELFF. The CDR3 nucleotides are TGTGCCAGCAGTCGACTAGCGGGAGGGGGAACCGGGGAGCTGTTTTTT.

The J gene is TRBJ2-3, the V gene TRBV19, with 7 bases that match TRBD1. Trimming at V came to 10 bases and at J to 3 bases, leaving 1 base not matched to a gene. CDR3 length equals 11 residues. Germline CDR1 is LNHDA and CDR2 is SQIVND (reference sequence). The CDR3 bases are TGTGCCATGACAGGGACAGATACGCAGTATTTT. Protein product: CAMTGTDTQYF.

V gene TRBV28 combines with J gene TRBJ2-1, with 9 bases identical to TRBD1. V lost 8 bases to trimming and J lost 5 bases; unmatched junction nucleotides: 7. Germline V gene data show CDR1 as MDHEN and CDR2 as SYDVKM. The CDR3 extends over 14 amino acids. The CDR3 nucleotides are TGTGCCAGCGGGACAGGGTCAACAAACAATGAGCAGTTCTTC. It translates to CASGTGSTNNEQFF.

DNA of the CDR3: TGTGCCACCAGCAGAGACAGTTCCATCTATGGCTACACCTTC. Translating it yields CATSRDSSIYGYTF. This chain uses TRBV15 with TRBJ1-2; D not resolved. CDR3 length equals 14 residues. Germline CDR1 and CDR2: LNHNV and YYDKDF (reference sequence). The germline V and J ends were trimmed by 0 bases and 4 bases, with 9 bases remaining between them. Drawing the rest from reference TRBV15 and TRBJ1-2, the complete variable domain is DAMVIQNPRYQVTQFGKPVTLSCSQTLNHNVMYWYQQKSSQAPKLLFHYYDKDFNNEADTPDNFQSRRPNTSFCFLDIRSPGLGDTAMYLCATSRDSSIYGYTFGSGTRLTVV.